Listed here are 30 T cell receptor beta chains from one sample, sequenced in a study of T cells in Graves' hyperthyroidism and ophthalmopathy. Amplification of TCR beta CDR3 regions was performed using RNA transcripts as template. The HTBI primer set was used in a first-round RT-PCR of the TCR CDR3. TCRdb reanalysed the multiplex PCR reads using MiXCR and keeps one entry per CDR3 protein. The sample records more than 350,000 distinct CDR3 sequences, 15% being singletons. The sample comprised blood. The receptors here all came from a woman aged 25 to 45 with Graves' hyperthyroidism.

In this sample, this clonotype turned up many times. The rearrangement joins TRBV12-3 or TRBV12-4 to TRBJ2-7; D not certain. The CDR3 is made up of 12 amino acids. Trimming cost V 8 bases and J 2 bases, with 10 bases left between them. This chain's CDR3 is CASSSWPYEQYF. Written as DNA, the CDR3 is TGTGCCAGCTCGTCATGGCCCTACGAGCAGTACTTC.

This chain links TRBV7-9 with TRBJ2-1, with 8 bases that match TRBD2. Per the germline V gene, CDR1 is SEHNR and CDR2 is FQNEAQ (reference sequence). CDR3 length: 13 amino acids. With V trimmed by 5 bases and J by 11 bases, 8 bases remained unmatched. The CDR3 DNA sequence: TGTGCCAGCAGCCCCCCGGCTAGCGGGCAGCAGTTCTTC. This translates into CASSPPASGQQFF.

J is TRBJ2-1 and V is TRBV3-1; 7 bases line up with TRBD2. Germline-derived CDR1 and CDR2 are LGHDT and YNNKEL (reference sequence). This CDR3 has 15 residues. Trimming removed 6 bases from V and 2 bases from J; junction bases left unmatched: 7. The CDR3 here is CASREAGLTYNEQFF. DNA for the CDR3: TGTGCCAGCAGGGAAGCGGGACTCACCTACAATGAGCAGTTCTTC.

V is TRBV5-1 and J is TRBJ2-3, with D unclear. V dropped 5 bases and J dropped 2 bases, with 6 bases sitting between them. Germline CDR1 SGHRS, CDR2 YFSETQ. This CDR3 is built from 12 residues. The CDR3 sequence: CASRQNTDTQYF. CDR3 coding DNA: TGCGCCAGCAGACAAAACACAGATACGCAGTATTTT.

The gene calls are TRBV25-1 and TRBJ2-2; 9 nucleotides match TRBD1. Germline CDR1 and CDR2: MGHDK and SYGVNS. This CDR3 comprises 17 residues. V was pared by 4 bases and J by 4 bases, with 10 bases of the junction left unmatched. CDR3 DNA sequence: TGTGCCAGCAGTGCGGCTGGACAGGGGTTTGGCACCGGGGAGCTGTTTTTT. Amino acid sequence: CASSAAGQGFGTGELFF. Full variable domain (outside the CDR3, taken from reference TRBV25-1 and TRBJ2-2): EADIYQTPRYLVIGTGKKITLECSQTMGHDKMYWYQQDPGMELHLIHYSYGVNSTEKGDLSSESTVSRIRTEHFPLTLESARPSHTSQYLCASSAAGQGFGTGELFFGEGSRLTVL.

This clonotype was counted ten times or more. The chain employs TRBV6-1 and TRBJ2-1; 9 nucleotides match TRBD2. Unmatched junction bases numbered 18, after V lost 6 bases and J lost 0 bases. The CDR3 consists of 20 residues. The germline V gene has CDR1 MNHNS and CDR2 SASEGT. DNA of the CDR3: TGTGCCAGCAGACGAATTCCGGGACTAGCACGGACTGACTCCTACAATGAGCAGTTCTTC. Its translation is CASRRIPGLARTDSYNEQFF.

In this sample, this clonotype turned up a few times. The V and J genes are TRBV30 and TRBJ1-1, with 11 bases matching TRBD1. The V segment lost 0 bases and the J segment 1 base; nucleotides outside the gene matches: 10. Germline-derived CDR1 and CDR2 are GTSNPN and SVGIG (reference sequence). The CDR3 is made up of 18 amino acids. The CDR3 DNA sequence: TGTGCCTGGAGTGTACGGGGGACAGGGGGGAATTGGAACACTGAAGCTTTCTTT. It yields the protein CAWSVRGTGGNWNTEAFF. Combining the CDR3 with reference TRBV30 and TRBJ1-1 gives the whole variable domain SQTIHQWPATLVQPVGSPLSLECTVEGTSNPNLYWYRQAAGRGLQLLFYSVGIGQISSEVPQNLSASRPQDRQFILSSKKLLLSDSGFYLCAWSVRGTGGNWNTEAFFGQGTRLTVV.

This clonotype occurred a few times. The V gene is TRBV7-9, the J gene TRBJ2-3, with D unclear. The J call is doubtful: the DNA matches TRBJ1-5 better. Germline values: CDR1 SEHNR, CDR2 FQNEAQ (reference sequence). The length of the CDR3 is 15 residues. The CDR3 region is CASSLGTSGLVTQHF. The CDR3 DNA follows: TGTGCCAGCAGCTTAGGGACTAGCGGGCTAGTTACGCAGCATTTT.

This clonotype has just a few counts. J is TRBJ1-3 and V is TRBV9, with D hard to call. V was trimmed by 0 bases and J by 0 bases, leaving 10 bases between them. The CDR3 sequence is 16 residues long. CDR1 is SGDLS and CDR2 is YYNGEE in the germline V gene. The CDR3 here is CASSVEAADSGNTIYF. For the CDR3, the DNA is TGTGCCAGCAGCGTAGAGGCAGCCGACTCTGGAAACACCATATATTTT.

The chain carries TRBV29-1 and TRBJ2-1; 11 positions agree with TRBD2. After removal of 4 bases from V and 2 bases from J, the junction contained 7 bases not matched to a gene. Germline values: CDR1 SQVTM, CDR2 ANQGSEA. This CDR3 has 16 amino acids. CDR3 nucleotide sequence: TGCAGCGTTGGTGGGATTAGCGGGAGGGCCTACAATGAGCAGTTCTTC. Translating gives CSVGGISGRAYNEQFF.

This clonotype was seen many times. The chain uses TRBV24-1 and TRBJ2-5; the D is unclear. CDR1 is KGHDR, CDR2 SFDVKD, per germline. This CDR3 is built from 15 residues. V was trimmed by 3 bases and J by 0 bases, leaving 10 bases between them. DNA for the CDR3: TGTGCCACCAGTGATGCCGGACGGTACCAAGAGACCCAGTACTTC. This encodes CATSDAGRYQETQYF.

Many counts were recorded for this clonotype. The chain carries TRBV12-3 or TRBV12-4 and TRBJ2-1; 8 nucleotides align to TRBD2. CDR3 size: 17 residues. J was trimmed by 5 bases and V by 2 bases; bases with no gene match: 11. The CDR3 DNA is TGTGCCAGCAGTTTAAGACTCTCGGGACTAGGGAACAATGAGCAGTTCTTC. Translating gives CASSLRLSGLGNNEQFF.

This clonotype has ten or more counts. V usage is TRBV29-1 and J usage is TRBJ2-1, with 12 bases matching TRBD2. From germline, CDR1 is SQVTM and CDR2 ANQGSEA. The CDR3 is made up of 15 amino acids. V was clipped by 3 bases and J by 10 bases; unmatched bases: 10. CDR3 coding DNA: TGCAGCGTTGAGTACGGGACTAGCGGGCCAAGGGAGCAGTTCTTC. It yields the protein CSVEYGTSGPREQFF.

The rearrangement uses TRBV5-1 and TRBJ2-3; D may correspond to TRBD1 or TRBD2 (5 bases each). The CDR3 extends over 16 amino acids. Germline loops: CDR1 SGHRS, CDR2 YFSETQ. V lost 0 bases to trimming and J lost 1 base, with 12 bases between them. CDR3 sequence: CASSLAAGTGTDTQYF. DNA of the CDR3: TGCGCCAGCAGCTTGGCGGCCGGGACGGGCACAGATACGCAGTATTTT. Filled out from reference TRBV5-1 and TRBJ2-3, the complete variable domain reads KAGVTQTPRYLIKTRGQQVTLSCSPISGHRSVSWYQQTPGQGLQFLFEYFSETQRNKGNFPGRFSGRQFSNSRSEMNVSTLELGDSALYLCASSLAAGTGTDTQYFGPGTRLTVL.

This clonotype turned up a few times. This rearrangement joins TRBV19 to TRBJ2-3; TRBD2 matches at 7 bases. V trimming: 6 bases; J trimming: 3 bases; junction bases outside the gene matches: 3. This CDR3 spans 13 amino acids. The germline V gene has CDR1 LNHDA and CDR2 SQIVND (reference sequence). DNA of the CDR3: TGTGCCAGTAGGAGGACTAGTACAGATACGCAGTATTTT. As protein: CASRRTSTDTQYF.

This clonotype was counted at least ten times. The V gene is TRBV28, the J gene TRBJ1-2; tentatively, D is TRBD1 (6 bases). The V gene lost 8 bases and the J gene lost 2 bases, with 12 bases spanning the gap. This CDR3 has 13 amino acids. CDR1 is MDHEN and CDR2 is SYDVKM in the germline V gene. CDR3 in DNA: TGTGCCAGCGGGCACAGGGAGAACTATGGCTACACCTTC. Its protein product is CASGHRENYGYTF.

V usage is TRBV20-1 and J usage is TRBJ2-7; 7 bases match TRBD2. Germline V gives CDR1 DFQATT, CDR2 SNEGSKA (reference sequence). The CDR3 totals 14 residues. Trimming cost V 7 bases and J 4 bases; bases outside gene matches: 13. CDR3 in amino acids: CSVLNTAGNYEQYF. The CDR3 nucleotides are TGCAGTGTTTTGAATACAGCGGGAAATTACGAGCAGTACTTC.

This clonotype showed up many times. In nucleotides, the CDR3 is TGTGCCAGCTCACCAATGGCAGCGGGGGGCGCGAACACTGAAGCTTTCTTT. It codes for CASSPMAAGGANTEAFF. The V call is TRBV18, the J call TRBJ1-1, with a weak D call TRBD1 (6 bases). The V gene lost 2 bases and the J gene lost 1 base, with 17 bases spanning the gap. The CDR3 sequence is 17 residues long. In germline, CDR1 is KGHSH, CDR2 LQKENI. Based on the CDR3 plus reference TRBV18 and TRBJ1-1, the full variable domain is NAGVMQNPRHLVRRRGQEARLRCSPMKGHSHVYWYRQLPEEGLKFMVYLQKENIIDESGMPKERFSAEFPKEGPSILRIQQVVRGDSAAYFCASSPMAAGGANTEAFFGQGTRLTVV.

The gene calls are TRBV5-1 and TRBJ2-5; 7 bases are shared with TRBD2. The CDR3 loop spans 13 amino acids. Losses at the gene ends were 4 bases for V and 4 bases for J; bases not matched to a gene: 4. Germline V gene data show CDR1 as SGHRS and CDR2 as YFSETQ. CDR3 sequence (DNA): TGCGCCAGCAGCCGGCCGGGGGGAGAGACCCAGTACTTC. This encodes CASSRPGGETQYF.

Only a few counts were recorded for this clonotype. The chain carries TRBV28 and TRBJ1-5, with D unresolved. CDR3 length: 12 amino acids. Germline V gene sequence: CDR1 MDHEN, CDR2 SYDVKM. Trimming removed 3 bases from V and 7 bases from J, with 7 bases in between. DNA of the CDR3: TGTGCCAGCAGTTTTGGATTCCAGCCCCAGCATTTT. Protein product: CASSFGFQPQHF. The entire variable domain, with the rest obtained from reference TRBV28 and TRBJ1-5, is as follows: DVKVTQSSRYLVKRTGEKVFLECVQDMDHENMFWYRQDPGLGLRLIYFSYDVKMKEKGDIPEGYSVSREKKERFSLILESASTNQTSMYLCASSFGFQPQHFGDGTRLSIL.

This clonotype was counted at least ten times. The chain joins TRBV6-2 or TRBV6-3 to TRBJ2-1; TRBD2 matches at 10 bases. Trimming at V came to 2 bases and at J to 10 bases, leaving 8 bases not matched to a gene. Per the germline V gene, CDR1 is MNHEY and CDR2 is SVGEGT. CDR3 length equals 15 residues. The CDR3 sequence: CASSYRKREGGEQFF. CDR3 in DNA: TGTGCCAGCAGTTACCGTAAGCGGGAGGGCGGGGAGCAGTTCTTC.

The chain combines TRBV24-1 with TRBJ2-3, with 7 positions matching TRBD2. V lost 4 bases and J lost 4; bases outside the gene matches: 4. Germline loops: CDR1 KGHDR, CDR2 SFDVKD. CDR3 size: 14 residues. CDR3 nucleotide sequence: TGTGCCACCAGTGACGGCGGGAGCGCAGATACGCAGTATTTT. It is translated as CATSDGGSADTQYF.

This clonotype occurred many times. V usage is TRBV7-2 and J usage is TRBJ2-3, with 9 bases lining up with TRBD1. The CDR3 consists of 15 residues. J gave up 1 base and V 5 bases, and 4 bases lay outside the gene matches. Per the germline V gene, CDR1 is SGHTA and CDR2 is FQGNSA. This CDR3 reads CASSEWTGGTDTQYF. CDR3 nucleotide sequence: TGTGCCAGCAGCGAATGGACAGGGGGCACAGATACGCAGTATTTT.

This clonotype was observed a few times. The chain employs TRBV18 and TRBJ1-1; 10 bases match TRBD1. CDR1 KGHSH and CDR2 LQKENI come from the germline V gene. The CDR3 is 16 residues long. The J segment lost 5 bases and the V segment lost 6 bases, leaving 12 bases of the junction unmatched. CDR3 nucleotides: TGTGCCAGCTCCGGACAGGGGGGCCCCATTGGGACTGAAGCTTTCTTT. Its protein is CASSGQGGPIGTEAFF. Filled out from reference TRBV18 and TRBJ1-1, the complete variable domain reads NAGVMQNPRHLVRRRGQEARLRCSPMKGHSHVYWYRQLPEEGLKFMVYLQKENIIDESGMPKERFSAEFPKEGPSILRIQQVVRGDSAAYFCASSGQGGPIGTEAFFGQGTRLTVV.

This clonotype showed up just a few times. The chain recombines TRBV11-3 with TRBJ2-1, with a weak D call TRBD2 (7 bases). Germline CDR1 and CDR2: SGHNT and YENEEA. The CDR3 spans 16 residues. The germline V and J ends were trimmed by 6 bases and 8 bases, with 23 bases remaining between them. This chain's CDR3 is CASRFEWGGLFYEQFF. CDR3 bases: TGTGCCAGCAGGTTTGAATGGGGGGGCCTCTTCTATGAGCAGTTCTTC.

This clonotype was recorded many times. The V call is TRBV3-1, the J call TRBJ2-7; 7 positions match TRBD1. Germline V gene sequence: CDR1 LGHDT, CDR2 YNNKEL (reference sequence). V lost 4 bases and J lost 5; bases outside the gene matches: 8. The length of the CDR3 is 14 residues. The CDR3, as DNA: TGTGCCAGCAGCCCGACAGGGATTCCCCACGAGCAGTACTTC. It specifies CASSPTGIPHEQYF.

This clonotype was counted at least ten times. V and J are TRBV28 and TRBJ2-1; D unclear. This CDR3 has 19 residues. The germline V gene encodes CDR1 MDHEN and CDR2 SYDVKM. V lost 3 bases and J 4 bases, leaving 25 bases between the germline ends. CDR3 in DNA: TGTGCCAGCAGTTTCTCATCCGGAGCCGGATCCCAGAATTACAATGAGCAGTTCTTC. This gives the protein CASSFSSGAGSQNYNEQFF.

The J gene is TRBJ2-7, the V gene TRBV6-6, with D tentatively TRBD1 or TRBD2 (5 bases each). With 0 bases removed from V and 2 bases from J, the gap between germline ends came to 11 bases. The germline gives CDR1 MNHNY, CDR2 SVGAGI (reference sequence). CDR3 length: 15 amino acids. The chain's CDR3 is CASSYSRSGPYEQYF. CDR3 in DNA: TGTGCCAGCAGTTACTCGAGATCGGGGCCCTACGAGCAGTACTTC.

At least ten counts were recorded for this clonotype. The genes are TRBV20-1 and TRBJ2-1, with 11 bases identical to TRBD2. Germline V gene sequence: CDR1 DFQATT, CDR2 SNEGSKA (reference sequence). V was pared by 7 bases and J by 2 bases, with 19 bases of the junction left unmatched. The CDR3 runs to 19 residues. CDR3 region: CSVHPARPIAGGPYNEQFF. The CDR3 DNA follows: TGCAGTGTGCATCCGGCCAGACCCATAGCGGGAGGGCCCTACAATGAGCAGTTCTTC.

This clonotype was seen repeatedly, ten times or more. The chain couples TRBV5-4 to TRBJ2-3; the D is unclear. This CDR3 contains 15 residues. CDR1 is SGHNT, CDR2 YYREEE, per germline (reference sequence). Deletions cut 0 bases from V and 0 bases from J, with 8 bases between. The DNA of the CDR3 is TGTGCCAGCAGCTTGGGTGGAGTCAGCACAGATACGCAGTATTTT. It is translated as CASSLGGVSTDTQYF.